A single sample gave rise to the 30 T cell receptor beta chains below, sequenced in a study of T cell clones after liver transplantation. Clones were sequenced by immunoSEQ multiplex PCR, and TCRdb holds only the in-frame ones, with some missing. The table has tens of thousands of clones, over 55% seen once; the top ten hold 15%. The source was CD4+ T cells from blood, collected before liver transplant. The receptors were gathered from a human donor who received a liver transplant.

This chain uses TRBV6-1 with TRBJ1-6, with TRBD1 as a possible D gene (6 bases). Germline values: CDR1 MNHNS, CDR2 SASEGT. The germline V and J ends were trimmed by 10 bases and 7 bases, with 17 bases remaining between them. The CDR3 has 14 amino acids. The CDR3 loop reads CATYRRTENSPLHF. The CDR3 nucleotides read TGTGCCACCTATCGGAGGACAGAAAATTCACCCCTCCACTTT.

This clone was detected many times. CDR3 sequence: CASSQLTRGTIYF. In nucleotides, the CDR3 is TGTGCCAGCAGCCAATTAACTCGGGGCACCATATATTTT. The chain links TRBV4-2 to TRBJ1-3; D gene uncertain. CDR1 is LGHNA, CDR2 YNFKEQ, per germline. The CDR3 has 13 amino acids. V dropped 2 bases and J dropped 9 bases, with 11 bases sitting between them.

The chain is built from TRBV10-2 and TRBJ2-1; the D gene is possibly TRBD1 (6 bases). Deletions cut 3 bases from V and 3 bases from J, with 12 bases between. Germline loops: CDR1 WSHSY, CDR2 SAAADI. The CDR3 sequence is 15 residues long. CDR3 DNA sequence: TGCGCCAGCAGTGAAGGCAGGGGTTACTACAATGAGCAGTTCTTC. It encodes CASSEGRGYYNEQFF.

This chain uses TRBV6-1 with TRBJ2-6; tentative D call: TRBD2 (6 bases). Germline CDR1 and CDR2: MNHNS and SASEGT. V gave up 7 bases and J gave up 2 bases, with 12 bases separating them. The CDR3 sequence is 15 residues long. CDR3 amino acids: CASTLRRAGANVLTF. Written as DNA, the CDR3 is TGTGCCAGCACCCTCCGGAGGGCTGGGGCCAACGTCCTGACTTTC.

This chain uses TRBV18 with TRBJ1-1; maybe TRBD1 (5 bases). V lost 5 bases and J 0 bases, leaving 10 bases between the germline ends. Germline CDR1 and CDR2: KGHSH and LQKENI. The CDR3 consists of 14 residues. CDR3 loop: CASSNAGMNTEAFF. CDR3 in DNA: TGTGCCAGCTCAAATGCAGGGATGAACACTGAAGCTTTCTTT.

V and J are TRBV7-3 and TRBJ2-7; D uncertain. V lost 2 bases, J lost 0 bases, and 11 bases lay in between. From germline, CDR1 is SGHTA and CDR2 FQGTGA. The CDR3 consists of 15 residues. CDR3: CASSLVPVSSYEQYF. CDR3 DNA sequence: TGTGCCAGCAGCTTAGTGCCAGTAAGCTCCTACGAGCAGTACTTC.

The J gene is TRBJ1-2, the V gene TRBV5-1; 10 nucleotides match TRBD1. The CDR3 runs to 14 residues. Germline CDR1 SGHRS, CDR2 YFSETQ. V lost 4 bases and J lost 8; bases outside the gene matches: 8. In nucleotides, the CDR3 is TGCGCCAGCAGCCAGGACAGGGGGTATGGAGGCTACACCTTC. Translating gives CASSQDRGYGGYTF.

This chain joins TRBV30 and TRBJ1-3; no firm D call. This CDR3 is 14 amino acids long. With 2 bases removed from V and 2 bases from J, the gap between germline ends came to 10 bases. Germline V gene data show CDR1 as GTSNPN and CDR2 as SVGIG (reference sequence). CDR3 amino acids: CAWSSGNTGNTIYF. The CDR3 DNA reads TGTGCCTGGAGTTCGGGGAATACTGGAAACACCATATATTTT.

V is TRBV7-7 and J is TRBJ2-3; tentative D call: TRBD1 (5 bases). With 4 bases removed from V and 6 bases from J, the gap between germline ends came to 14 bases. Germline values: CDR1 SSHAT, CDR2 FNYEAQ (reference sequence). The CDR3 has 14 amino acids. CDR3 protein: CASSSGHLADTQYF. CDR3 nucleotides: TGTGCCAGCAGCTCAGGACACCTTGCGGATACGCAGTATTTT.

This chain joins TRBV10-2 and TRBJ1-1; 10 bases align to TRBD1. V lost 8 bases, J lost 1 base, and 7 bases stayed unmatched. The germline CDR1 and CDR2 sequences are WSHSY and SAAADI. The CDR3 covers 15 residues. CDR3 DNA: TGCGCCAGCCGAAATAGGGACAGGGGGAACACTGAAGCTTTCTTT. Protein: CASRNRDRGNTEAFF.

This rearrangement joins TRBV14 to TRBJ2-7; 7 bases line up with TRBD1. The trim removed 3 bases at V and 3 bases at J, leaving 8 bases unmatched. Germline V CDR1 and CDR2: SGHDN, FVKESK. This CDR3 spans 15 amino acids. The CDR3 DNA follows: TGTGCCAGCAGCCAGTCATACAGGGGCCGCTACGAGCAGTACTTC. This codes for CASSQSYRGRYEQYF.

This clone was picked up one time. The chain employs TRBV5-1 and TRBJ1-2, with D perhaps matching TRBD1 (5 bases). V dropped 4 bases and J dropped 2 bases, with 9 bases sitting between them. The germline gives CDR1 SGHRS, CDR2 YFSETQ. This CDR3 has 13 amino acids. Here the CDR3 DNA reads TGCGCCAGCAGCGGACAAGAAAACTATGGCTACACCTTC. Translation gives CASSGQENYGYTF.

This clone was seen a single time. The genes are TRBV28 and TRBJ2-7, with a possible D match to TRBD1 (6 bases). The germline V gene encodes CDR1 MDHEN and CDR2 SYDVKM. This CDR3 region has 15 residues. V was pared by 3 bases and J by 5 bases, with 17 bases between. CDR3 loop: CASSFTGFLSDEQYF. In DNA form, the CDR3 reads TGTGCCAGCAGTTTCACAGGGTTTCTTTCCGACGAGCAGTACTTC.

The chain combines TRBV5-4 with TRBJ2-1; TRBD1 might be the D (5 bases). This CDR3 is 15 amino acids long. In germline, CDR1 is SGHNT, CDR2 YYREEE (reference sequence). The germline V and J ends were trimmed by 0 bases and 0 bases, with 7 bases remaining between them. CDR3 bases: TGTGCCAGCAGCTTGGAAGGGGCCTCCTACAATGAGCAGTTCTTC. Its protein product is CASSLEGASYNEQFF.

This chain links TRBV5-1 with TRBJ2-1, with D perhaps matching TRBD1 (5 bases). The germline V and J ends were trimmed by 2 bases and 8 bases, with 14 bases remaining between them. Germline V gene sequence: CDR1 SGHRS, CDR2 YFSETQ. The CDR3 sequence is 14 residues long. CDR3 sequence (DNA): TGCGCCAGCAGCTTAATAGGGAAACAGGATGAGCAGTTCTTC. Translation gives CASSLIGKQDEQFF.

DNA for the CDR3: TGCGCCAGCAGCAAACCGGGACAGACCTACAATGAGCAGTTCTTC. This translates into CASSKPGQTYNEQFF. V is TRBV4-1 and J is TRBJ2-1, with 7 positions matching TRBD1. Germline lookup yields CDR1 MGHRA and CDR2 YSYEKL. V shed 5 bases and J 2 bases; nucleotides not matched to a gene: 6. The CDR3 covers 15 residues.

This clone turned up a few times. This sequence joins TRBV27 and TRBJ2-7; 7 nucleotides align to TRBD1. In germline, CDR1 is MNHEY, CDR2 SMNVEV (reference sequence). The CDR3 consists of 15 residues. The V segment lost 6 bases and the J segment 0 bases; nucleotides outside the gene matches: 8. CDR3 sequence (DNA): TGTGCCAGCAGGACCGAGGGGGCGAGCTCCTACGAGCAGTACTTC. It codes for CASRTEGASSYEQYF.

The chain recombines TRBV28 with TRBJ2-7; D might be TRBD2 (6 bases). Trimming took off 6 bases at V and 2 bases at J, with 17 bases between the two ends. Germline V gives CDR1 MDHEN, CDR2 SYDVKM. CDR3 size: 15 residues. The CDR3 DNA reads TGTGCCAGCAGGGATGGGGGGTCCTTTACCTACGAGCAGTACTTC. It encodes CASRDGGSFTYEQYF.

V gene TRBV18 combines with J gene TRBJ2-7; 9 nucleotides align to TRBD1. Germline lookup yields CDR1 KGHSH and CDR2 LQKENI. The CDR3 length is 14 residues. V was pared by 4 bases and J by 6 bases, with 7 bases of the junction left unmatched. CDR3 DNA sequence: TGTGCCAGCTCACTTGGACAGGGGAAACGCGAGCAGTACTTC. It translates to CASSLGQGKREQYF.

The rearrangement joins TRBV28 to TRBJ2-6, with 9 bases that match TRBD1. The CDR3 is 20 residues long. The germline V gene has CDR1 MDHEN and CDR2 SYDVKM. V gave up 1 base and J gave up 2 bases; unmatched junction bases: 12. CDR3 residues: CASSLYLAGTGKAGANVLTF. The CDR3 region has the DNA TGTGCCAGCAGTTTATACCTCGCGGGGACAGGGAAGGCTGGGGCCAACGTCCTGACTTTC.

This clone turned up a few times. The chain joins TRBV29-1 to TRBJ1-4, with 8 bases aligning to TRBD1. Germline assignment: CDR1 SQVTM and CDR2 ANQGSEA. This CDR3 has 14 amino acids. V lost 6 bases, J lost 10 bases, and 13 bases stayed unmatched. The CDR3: CSVYDMTGERKLFF. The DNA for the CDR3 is TGCAGCGTCTATGACATGACAGGGGAAAGAAAACTGTTTTTT.

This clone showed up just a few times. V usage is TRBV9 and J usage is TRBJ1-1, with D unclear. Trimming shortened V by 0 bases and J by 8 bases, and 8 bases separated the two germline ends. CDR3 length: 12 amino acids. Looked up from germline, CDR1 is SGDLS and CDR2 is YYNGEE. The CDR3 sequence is CASSVGSREAFF. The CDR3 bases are TGTGCCAGCAGCGTAGGTTCCAGGGAAGCTTTCTTT. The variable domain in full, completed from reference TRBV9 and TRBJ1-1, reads DSGVTQTPKHLITATGQRVTLRCSPRSGDLSVYWYQQSLDQGLQFLIQYYNGEERAKGNILERFSAQQFPDLHSELNLSSLELGDSALYFCASSVGSREAFFGQGTRLTVV.

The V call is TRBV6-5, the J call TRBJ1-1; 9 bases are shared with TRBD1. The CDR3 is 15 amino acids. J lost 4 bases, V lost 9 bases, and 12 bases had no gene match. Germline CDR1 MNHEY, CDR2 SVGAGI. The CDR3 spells CASLYSGTGFTEAFF. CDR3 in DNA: TGTGCCAGTCTTTACTCCGGGACAGGGTTCACTGAAGCTTTCTTT.

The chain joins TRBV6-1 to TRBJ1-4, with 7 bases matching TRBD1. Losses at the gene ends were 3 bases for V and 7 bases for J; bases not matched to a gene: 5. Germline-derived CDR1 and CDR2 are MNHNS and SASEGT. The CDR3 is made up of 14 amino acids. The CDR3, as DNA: TGTGCCAGCAGTGACAGGGGGAGAGGTGAAAAACTGTTTTTT. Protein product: CASSDRGRGEKLFF.

The CDR3 spells CASSLSAQSHRQGELFF. The CDR3 bases are TGTGCCAGCAGTTTATCGGCCCAATCGCACAGGCAAGGGGAGCTGTTTTTT. The chain employs TRBV27 and TRBJ2-2, with D perhaps matching TRBD1 (5 bases). V lost 0 bases, J lost 8 bases, and 19 bases lay in between. This CDR3 has 17 residues. Looked up from germline, CDR1 is MNHEY and CDR2 is SMNVEV (reference sequence).

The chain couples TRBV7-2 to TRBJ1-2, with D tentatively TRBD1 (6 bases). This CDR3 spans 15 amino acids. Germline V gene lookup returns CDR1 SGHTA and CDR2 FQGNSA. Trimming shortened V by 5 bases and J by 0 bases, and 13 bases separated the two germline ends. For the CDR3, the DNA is TGTGCCAGCAGCAGCCGACAGGCGGCTAACTATGGCTACACCTTC. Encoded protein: CASSSRQAANYGYTF. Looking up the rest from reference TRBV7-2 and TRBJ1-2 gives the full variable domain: GAGVSQSPSNKVTEKGKDVELRCDPISGHTALYWYRQSLGQGLEFLIYFQGNSAPDKSGLPSDRFSAERTGGSVSTLTIQRTQQEDSAVYLCASSSRQAANYGYTFGSGTRLTVV.

This chain's CDR3 is CASSNQDRGGTEAFF. The CDR3 DNA reads TGTGCCAGCAGTAACCAGGACAGGGGGGGAACTGAAGCTTTCTTT. The rearrangement links TRBV6-5 to TRBJ1-1; 10 nucleotides line up with TRBD1. Trimming removed 5 bases from V and 5 bases from J; junction bases left unmatched: 8. The CDR3 contains 15 residues. Germline loops: CDR1 MNHEY, CDR2 SVGAGI.

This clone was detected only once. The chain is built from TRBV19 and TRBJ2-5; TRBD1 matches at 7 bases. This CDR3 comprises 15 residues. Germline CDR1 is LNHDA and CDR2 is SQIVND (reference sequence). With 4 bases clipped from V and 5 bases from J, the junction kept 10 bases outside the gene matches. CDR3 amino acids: CASSTPRQGDETQYF. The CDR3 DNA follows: TGTGCCAGTAGTACCCCGCGACAGGGTGACGAGACCCAGTACTTC.

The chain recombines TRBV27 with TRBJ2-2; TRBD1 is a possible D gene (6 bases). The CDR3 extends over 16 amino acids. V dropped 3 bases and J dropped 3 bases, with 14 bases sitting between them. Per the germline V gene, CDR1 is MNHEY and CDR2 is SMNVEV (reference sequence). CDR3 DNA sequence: TGTGCCAGCAGTTTGAAGTGGACAGCTTACACCGGGGAGCTGTTTTTT. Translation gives CASSLKWTAYTGELFF.

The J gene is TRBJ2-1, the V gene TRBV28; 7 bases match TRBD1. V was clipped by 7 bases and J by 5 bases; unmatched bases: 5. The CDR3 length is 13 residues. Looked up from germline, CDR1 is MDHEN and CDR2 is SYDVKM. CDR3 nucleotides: TGTGCCAGCACTCCGACAGGGCACAATGAGCAGTTCTTC. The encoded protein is CASTPTGHNEQFF.